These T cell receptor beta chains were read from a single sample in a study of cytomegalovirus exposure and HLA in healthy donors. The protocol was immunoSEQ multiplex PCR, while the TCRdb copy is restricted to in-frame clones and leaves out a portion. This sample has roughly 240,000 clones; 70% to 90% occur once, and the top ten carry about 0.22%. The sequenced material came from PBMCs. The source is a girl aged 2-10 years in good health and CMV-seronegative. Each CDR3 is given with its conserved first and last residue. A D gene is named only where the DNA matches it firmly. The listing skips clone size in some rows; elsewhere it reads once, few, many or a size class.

TGTGCCAGCAGTTACATAGCGAACTCCTACGAGCAGTACTTC	CASSYIANSYEQYF	NA	NA	TRBV6-5	TRBJ2-7
TGTGCCAGCAGTGAAGAGACCGGGACAGGTGAAAAACTGTTTTTT	CASSEETGTGEKLFF	TRBD1	NA	TRBV25-1	TRBJ1-4
TGTGCCAGCAGACAGGGGAACTCAGATACGCAGTATTTT	CASRQGNSDTQYF	TRBD1	NA	TRBV6-1	TRBJ2-3
TGTGCCAGCAGTTCACCGGGTCAGCCCCAGCATTTT	CASSSPGQPQHF	NA	NA	TRBV6-5	TRBJ1-5
TGTGCCAGCCACCGGAGGGGGGGCGAAAAACTGTTTTTT	CASHRRGGEKLFF	NA	NA	TRBV6-1	TRBJ1-4
TGTGCCAGCAGCTTGGCCAATGGCGGGTACACAGATACGCAGTATTTT	CASSLANGGYTDTQYF	NA	few	TRBV5-6	TRBJ2-3
TGTGCCAGCAATCAACAGCTTAACTATGGCTACACCTTC	CASNQQLNYGYTF	NA	NA	TRBV2	TRBJ1-2
TGTTCCAGCAGCCCTCACCAGGGCTACACCTTC	CSSSPHQGYTF	NA	NA	TRBV7-9	TRBJ1-2
TGTGCCAGCAGCTTGGTCGGGGGGGGACCCTACGAGCAGTACTTC	CASSLVGGGPYEQYF	TRBD2	NA	TRBV5-4	TRBJ2-7
TGTTCCAGCAGCCCGGGACAGACTGAAGCTTTCTTT	CSSSPGQTEAFF	TRBD1	NA	TRBV7-9	TRBJ1-1
TGTGCCAGCAGCAATAGCGGCGCCGGGGTCTACAATGAGCAGTTCTTC	CASSNSGAGVYNEQFF	NA	NA	TRBV7-2	TRBJ2-1
TGTGCCAGCAGCTTCGAGGGCACTGAAGCTTTCTTT	CASSFEGTEAFF	NA	NA	TRBV6-6	TRBJ1-1
TGTGCCAGCAGCCAAAAGTCCTATCCTCCGTACCTTCAGTACTTC	CASSQKSYPPYLQYF	NA	NA	TRBV7-6	TRBJ2-4
TGTGCCATCAGTCCGGGACAGGGTTACGGTGAAGCTTTCTTT	CAISPGQGYGEAFF	TRBD1	NA	TRBV10-3	TRBJ1-1
TGTGCCAGCAGTGAGGCCCCGGGGGTCACCGGGGAGCTGTTTTTT	CASSEAPGVTGELFF	NA	NA	TRBV6-1	TRBJ2-2
TGTGCCAGCAGTGAAAGACAGTACACCGGGGAGCTGTTTTTT	CASSERQYTGELFF	NA	NA	TRBV27	TRBJ2-2
TGTGCCAGCAGCTTAGAAGCAGGGTCGAGAACACCCCTCCACTTT	CASSLEAGSRTPLHF	NA	NA	TRBV7-9	TRBJ1-6
TGTGCCAGCAGCCAAGATGACCTCTATGGGACTGGAGAAAATGAGCAGTTCTTC	CASSQDDLYGTGENEQFF	NA	NA	TRBV4-2	TRBJ2-1
TGTGCCAGCGCTAGCGGGGGATCCTACGAGCAGTACTTC	CASASGGSYEQYF	TRBD2	once	TRBV27	TRBJ2-7
TGCGCCAGCAGTGTACTAGCGGGGAACAATGAGCAGTTCTTC	CASSVLAGNNEQFF	TRBD2	NA	TRBV10-1	TRBJ2-1
TGCGCCAGCGCGAAGCGGGGAAACCAAGAGACCCAGTACTTC	CASAKRGNQETQYF	TRBD2	NA	TRBV5-1	TRBJ2-5
TGTGCCAGCAGTGACACCGGGGTATATAATTCACCCCTCCACTTT	CASSDTGVYNSPLHF	NA	NA	TRBV2	TRBJ1-6
TGTGCCAGCAGCCTCCTCCCTAGGAACACCGGGGAGCTGTTTTTT	CASSLLPRNTGELFF	NA	once	TRBV11-3	TRBJ2-2
TGTGCCAGCAGCCGGAGGGCGAACTCCTACAATGAGCAGTTCTTC	CASSRRANSYNEQFF	NA	NA	TRBV7-7	TRBJ2-1
TGTGCCATCGGGGGGACTAGCGGGAATATCTACGAGCAGTACTTC	CAIGGTSGNIYEQYF	TRBD2	NA	TRBV10-3	TRBJ2-7
TGCGCCAGCAGCTTCGGACAGGGGACGACAGATACGCAGTATTTT	CASSFGQGTTDTQYF	TRBD1	NA	TRBV5-1	TRBJ2-3
TGTGCCAGCAGTTTAGAACCCAGCGGAGGCGAGCAGTACTTC	CASSLEPSGGEQYF	NA	NA	TRBV27	TRBJ2-7
TGCGCCAGCAGCCAAGAAATAGCGGGAGGGCCGGGGACCCAGTACTTC	CASSQEIAGGPGTQYF	TRBD2	NA	TRBV4-1	TRBJ2-5
TGTGCCTGGAGCCCGGGGACAGCCTTTGGGACCGGGGAGCTGTTTTTT	CAWSPGTAFGTGELFF	TRBD1	few	TRBV30	TRBJ2-2
TGTGCCACCAGCAGAGTCGGGGATACGCAGTATTTT	CATSRVGDTQYF	NA	few	TRBV15	TRBJ2-3
TGTGCCAGCAGTTTATTTGGACTAGCGGGGGGGCTTAGCACAGATACGCAGTATTTT	CASSLFGLAGGLSTDTQYF	TRBD2	NA	TRBV27	TRBJ2-3
TGTGCCAGCAGTCGGGGATCCGAGCAGTACTTC	CASSRGSEQYF	NA	NA	TRBV27	TRBJ2-7
TGTGCCAGCAGCCTAGCGGGAGTGGCCTACAATGAGCAGTTCTTC	CASSLAGVAYNEQFF	TRBD2	NA	TRBV7-9	TRBJ2-1
TGTGCCAGCAGTGCGGCCTTAACTAGTTTACCCTACGAGCAGTACTTC	CASSAALTSLPYEQYF	NA	NA	TRBV6-1	TRBJ2-7
TGCGCCAGCAGCCAAGAAAGCTCGGGAGGCGTCGAGCAGTACTTC	CASSQESSGGVEQYF	TRBD2	NA	TRBV4-1	TRBJ2-7
TGCAGCGTTGCCGGGGGGCCTTCTTACGAGCAGTACTTC	CSVAGGPSYEQYF	NA	NA	TRBV29-1	TRBJ2-7
TGTGCCACCAGCGGGGTAGCGATCGATGAGCAGTTCTTC	CATSGVAIDEQFF	NA	NA	TRBV15	TRBJ2-1
TGTGCCAGCAGCCGAGACAGGGGGCTATCGACTGAAGCTTTCTTT	CASSRDRGLSTEAFF	TRBD1	NA	TRBV5-4	TRBJ1-1
TGTGCCTGGAGTGATCAGGGCGCTGAAGCTTTCTTT	CAWSDQGAEAFF	NA	few	TRBV30	TRBJ1-1
TGTGCCAGCAGTCCGCGGGGGGGCCACGTCCTGACTTTC	CASSPRGGHVLTF	TRBD2	NA	TRBV6-1	TRBJ2-6
TGTGCCAGTAGTTCGGCCTACGAGCAGTACTTC	CASSSAYEQYF	NA	NA	TRBV19	TRBJ2-7
TGTGCCATCAGTGCGAAAGGACTTGAAGCTTTCTTT	CAISAKGLEAFF	NA	NA	TRBV10-3	TRBJ1-1
TGTGCCAGCAGCCCGACTAGCGGACACAACTACGAGCAGTACTTC	CASSPTSGHNYEQYF	TRBD2	NA	TRBV4-2	TRBJ2-7
TGTGCCAGCAGCCCTAACTTCCCGGGAGATGCCTACGAGCAGTACTTC	CASSPNFPGDAYEQYF	NA	NA	TRBV4-2	TRBJ2-7
TGTTCCAGCAGCTTCGGGGCGGGAGGGCCGGTGGAGACCCAGTACTTC	CSSSFGAGGPVETQYF	TRBD2	NA	TRBV7-9	TRBJ2-5
TGTGCCAGCAGTTACTCCGGGGGACGGGAGACCCAGTACTTC	CASSYSGGRETQYF	NA	NA	TRBV6-6	TRBJ2-5
TGTGCCAGCAGTTTAGAGACAGGCGCCCTGAGGACCTTC	CASSLETGALRTF	NA	NA	TRBV27	TRBJ1-2
TGCAGCGTTGAAAAGGGGGTCGGAGAGACCCAGTACTTC	CSVEKGVGETQYF	NA	NA	TRBV29-1	TRBJ2-5
TGTGCCATCAGTGAGATCCCGGACTACACTGCAGCTTTCTTT	CAISEIPDYTAAFF	NA	NA	TRBV10-3	TRBJ1-1
TGCGCCAGCAGCCAGACAGGGATAAACACTGAAGCTTTCTTT	CASSQTGINTEAFF	TRBD1	NA	TRBV5-1	TRBJ1-1
TGCGCCAGCAGCTCACGGAGACGGGAAAAACTGTTTTTT	CASSSRRREKLFF	NA	NA	TRBV5-1	TRBJ1-4
TGCGCCAGCAGCTTGGAACAGGGAAAGTTCATCACTGAAGCTTTCTTT	CASSLEQGKFITEAFF	NA	few	TRBV5-1	TRBJ1-1
TGTGCCTCCCGGTTTGCAGGGGGGTATGGCTACACCTTC	CASRFAGGYGYTF	TRBD1	NA	TRBV30	TRBJ1-2
TGTGCCTGGGGGACAGGGGACACCGGGGAGCTGTTTTTT	CAWGTGDTGELFF	TRBD1	NA	TRBV30	TRBJ2-2